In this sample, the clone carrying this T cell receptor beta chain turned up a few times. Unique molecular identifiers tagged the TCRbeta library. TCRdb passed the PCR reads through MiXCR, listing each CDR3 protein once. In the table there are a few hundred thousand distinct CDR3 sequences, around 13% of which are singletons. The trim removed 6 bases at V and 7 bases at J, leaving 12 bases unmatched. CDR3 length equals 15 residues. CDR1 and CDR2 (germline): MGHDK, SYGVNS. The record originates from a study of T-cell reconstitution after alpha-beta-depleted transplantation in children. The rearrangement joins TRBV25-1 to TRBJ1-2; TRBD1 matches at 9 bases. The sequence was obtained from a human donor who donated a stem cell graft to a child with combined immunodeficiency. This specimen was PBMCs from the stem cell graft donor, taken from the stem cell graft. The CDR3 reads CASRRNGDRDSGYTF. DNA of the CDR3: TGTGCCAGCAGGCGGAACGGGGACAGGGACTCTGGCTACACCTTC.